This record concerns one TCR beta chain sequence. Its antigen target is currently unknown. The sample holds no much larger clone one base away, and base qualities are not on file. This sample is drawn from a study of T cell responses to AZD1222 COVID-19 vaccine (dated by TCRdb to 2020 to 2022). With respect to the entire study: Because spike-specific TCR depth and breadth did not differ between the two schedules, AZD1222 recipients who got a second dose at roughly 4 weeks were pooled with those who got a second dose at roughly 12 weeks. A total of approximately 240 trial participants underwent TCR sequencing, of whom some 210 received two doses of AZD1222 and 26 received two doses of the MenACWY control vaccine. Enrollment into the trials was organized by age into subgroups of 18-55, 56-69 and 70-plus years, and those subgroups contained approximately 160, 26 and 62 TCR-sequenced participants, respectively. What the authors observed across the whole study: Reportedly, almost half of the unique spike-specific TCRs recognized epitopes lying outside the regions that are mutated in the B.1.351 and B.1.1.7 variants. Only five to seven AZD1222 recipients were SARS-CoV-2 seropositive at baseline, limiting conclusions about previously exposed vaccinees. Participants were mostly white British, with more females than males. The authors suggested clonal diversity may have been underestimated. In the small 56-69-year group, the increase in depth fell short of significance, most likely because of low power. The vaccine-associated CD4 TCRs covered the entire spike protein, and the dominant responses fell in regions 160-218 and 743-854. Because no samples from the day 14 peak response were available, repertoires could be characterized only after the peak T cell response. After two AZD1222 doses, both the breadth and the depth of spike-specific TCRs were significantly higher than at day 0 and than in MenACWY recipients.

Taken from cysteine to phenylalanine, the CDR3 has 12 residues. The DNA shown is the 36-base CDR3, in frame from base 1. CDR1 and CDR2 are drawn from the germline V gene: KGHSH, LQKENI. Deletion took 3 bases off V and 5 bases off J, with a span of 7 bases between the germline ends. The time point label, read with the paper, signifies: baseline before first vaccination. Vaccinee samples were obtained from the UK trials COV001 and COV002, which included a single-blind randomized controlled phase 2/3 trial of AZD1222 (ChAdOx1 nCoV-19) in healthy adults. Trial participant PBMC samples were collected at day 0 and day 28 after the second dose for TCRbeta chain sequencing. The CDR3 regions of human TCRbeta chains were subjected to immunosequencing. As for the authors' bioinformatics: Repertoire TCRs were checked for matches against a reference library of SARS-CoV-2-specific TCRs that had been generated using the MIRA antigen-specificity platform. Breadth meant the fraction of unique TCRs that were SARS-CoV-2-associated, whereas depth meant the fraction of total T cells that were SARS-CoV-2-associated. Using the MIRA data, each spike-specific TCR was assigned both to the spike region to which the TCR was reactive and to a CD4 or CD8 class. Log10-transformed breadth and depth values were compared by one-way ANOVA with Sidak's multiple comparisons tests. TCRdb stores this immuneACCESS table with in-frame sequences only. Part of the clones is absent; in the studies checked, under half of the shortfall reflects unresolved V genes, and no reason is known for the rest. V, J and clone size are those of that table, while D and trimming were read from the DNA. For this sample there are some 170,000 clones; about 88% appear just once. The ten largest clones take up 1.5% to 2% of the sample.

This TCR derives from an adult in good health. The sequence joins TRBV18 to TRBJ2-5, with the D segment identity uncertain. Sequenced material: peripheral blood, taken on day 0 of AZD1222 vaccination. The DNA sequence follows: TGTGCCAGCTCACCCGAGAGGGAGACCCAGTACTTC. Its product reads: CASSPERETQYF.